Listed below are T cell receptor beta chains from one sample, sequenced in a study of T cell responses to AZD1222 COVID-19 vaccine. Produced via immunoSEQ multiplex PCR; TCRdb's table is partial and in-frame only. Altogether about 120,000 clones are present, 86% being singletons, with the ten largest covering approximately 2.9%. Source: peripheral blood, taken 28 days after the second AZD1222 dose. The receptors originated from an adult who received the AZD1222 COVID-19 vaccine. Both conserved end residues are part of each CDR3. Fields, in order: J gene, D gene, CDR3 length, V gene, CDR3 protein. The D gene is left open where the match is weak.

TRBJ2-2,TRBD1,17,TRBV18,CASSRDGQGAQGGELFF
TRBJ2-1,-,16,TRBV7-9,CASRDLLRNSYNEQFF
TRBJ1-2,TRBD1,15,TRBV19,CASSRPDRGNYGYTF
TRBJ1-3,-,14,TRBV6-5,CASSYRGAGNTIYF
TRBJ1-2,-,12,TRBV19,CASSPQGYGYTF
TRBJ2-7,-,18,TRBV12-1,CASSPGQGVARRFRGQYF
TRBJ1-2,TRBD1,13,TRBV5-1,CASSRDSAYGYTF
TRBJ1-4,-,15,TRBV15,CATSRDGGPGEKLFF
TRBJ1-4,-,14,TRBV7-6,CASSSRTPREKLFF
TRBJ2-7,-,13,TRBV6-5,CASSLGSTYEQYF
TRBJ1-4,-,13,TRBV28,CASGQRTNEKLFF
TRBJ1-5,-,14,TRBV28,CASRSSYSNQPQHF
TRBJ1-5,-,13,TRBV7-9,CASSLDGKQPQHF
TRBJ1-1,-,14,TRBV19,CASRAGPMNTEAFF
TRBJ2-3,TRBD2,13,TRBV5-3,CARSLAGLAGQYF
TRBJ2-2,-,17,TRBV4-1,CASSPGMGALNTGELFF
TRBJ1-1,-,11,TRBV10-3,CAISAGTEAFF
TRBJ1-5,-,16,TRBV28,CASSFAGSRERQPQHF
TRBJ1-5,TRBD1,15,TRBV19,CASSSGTVHNQPQHF
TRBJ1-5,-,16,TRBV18,CASSHSGGGTNQPQHF
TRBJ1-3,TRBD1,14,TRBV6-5,CASSKGQYGNTIYF
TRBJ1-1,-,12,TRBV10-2,CASSEANTEAFF
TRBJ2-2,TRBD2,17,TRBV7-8,CASSLVKGRENTGELFF
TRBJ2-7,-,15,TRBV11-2,CASSLEGRSSYEQYF
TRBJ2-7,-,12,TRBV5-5,CASSLRSYEQYF
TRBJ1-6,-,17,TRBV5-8,CASSLVVDGRRNSPLHF
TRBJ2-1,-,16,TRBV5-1,CASSLAPGVKGNEQFF
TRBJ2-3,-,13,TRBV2,CASSTDWGDTQYF
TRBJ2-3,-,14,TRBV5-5,CASSSRESTDTQYF
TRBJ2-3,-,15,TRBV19,CASSIGYRDTDTQYF
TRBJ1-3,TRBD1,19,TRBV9,CASSAAGTGAPLAGNTIYF
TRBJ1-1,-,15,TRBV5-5,CASSSGTVVSTEAFF
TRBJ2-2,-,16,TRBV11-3,CASSPHPGLVTGELFF
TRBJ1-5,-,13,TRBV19,CASSPRRGQPQHF
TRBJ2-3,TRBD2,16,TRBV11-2,CASSYHSGGGIDTQYF
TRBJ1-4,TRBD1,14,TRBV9,CASSATGGREKLFF
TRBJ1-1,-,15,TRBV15,CATSILGEVNTEAFF
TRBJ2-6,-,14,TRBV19,CASSITSGANVLTF
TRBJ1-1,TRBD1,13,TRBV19,CASTGGADTEAFF
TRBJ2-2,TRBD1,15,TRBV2,CASRMDRGDTGELFF
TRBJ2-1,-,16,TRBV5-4,CASSLDGGSFWNEQFF
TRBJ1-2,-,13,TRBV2,CASSIAEFYGYTF
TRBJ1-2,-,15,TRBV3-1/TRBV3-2,CASSQDLVGDPGYTF
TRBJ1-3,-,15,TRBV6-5,CASSHQGLAGNTIYF
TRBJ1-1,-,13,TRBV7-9,CASSLARIGEAFF
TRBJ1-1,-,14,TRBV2,CASSEALRRGEAFF
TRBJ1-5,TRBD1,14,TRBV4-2,CASSRGQGNQPQHF
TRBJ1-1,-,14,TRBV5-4,CASSLDQGNTEAFF
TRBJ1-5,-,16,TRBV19,CASSMRPGEGNQPQHF
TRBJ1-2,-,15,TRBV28,CASSSPFWRGYGYTF
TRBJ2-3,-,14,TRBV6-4,CASSDSGGRDTQYF
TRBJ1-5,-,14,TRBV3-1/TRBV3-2,CASSQLRGITPQHF
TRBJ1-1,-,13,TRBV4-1,CASSQGAHTEAFF
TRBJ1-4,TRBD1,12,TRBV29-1,CSVGQGEGKLFF
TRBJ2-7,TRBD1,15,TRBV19,CASSLTTGGGYEQYF
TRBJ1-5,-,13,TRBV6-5,CASTQGRDQPQHF
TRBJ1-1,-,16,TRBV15,CATSAPGGGLNTEAFF
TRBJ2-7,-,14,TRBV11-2,CASSFEGSSYEQYF